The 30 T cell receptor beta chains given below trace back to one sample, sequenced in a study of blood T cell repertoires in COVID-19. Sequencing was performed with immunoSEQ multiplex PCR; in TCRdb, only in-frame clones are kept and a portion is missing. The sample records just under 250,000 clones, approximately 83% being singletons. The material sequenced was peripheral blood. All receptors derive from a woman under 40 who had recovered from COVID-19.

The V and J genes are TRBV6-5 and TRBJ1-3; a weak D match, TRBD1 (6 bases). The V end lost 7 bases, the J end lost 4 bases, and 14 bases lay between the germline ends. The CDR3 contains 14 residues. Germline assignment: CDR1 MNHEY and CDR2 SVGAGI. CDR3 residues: CASKNSGHGNTIYF. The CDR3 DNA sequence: TGTGCCAGCAAGAACTCGGGACACGGAAACACCATATATTTT.

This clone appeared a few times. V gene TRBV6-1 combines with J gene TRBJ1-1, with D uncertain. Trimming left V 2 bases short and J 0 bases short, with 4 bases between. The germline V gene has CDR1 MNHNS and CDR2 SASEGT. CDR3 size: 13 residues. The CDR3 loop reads CASSEIMNTEAFF. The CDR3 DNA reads TGTGCCAGCAGTGAAATCATGAACACTGAAGCTTTCTTT.

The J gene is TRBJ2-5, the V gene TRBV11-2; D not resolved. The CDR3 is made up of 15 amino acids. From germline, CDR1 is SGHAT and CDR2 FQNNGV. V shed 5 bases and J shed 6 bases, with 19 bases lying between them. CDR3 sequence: CASSLNPRVAKTQYF. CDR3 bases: TGTGCCAGCAGCCTTAACCCCCGCGTTGCGAAGACCCAGTACTTC.

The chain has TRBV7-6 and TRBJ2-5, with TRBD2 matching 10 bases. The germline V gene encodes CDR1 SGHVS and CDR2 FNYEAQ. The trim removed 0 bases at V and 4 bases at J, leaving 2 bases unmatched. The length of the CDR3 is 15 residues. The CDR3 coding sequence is TGTGCCAGCAGCTTAGCCCGGACTAGCGGAGAGACCCAGTACTTC. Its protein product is CASSLARTSGETQYF.

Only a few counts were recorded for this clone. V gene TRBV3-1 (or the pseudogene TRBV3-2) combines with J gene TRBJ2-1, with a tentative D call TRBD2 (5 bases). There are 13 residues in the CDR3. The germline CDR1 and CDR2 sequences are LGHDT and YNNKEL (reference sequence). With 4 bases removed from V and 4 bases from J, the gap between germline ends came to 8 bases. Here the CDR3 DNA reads TGTGCCAGCAGCCTGCGGACTTACAATGAGCAGTTCTTC. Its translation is CASSLRTYNEQFF.

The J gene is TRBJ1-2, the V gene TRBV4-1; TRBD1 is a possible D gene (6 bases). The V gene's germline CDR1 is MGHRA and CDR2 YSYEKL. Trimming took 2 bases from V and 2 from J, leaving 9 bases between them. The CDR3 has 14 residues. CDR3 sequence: CASSQRDTNYGYTF. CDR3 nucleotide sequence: TGCGCCAGCAGCCAACGGGACACCAACTATGGCTACACCTTC.

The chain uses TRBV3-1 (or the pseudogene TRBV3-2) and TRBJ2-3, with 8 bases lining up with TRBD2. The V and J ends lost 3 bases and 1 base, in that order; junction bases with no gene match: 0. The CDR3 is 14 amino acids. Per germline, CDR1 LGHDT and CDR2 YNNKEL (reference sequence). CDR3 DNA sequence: TGTGCCAGCAGCCAGCGGGGGGGCACAGATACGCAGTATTTT. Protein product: CASSQRGGTDTQYF.

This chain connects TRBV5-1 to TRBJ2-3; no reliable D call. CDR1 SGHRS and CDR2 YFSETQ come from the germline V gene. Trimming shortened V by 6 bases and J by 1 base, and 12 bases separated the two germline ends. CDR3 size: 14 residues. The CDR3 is CASNYFGGTDTQYF. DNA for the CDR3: TGCGCCAGCAACTACTTCGGTGGCACAGATACGCAGTATTTT.

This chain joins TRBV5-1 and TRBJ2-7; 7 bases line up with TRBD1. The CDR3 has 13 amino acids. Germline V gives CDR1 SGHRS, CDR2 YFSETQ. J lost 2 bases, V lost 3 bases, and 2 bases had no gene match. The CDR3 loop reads CASSWDSAYEQYF. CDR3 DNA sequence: TGCGCCAGCAGCTGGGACAGCGCCTACGAGCAGTACTTC.

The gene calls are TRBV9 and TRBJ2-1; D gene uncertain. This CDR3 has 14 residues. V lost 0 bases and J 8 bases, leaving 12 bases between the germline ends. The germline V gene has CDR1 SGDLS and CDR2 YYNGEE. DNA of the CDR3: TGTGCCAGCAGCGTAGGGTCTAGTTGGGATGAGCAGTTCTTC. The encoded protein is CASSVGSSWDEQFF. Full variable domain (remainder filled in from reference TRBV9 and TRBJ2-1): DSGVTQTPKHLITATGQRVTLRCSPRSGDLSVYWYQQSLDQGLQFLIQYYNGEERAKGNILERFSAQQFPDLHSELNLSSLELGDSALYFCASSVGSSWDEQFFGPGTRLTVL.

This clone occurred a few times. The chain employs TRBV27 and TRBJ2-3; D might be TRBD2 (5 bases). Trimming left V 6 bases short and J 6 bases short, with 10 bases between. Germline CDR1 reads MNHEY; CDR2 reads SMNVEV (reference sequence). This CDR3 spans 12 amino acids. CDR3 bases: TGTGCCAGCAGAGCGGACGCCGATACGCAGTATTTT. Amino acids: CASRADADTQYF.

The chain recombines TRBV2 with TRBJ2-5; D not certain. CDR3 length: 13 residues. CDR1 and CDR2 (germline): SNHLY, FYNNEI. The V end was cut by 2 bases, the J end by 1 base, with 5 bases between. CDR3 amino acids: CASSERGQETQYF. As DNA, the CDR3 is TGTGCCAGCAGTGAACGAGGCCAAGAGACCCAGTACTTC.

The CDR3 DNA sequence: TGTGCCAGCAGGACAGGGGACCTGAACACTGAAGCTTTCTTT. Translation gives CASRTGDLNTEAFF. The J gene is TRBJ1-1, the V gene TRBV2; 8 bases are shared with TRBD1. Germline-derived CDR1 and CDR2 are SNHLY and FYNNEI. The CDR3 covers 14 residues. V was clipped by 6 bases and J by 0 bases; unmatched bases: 3.

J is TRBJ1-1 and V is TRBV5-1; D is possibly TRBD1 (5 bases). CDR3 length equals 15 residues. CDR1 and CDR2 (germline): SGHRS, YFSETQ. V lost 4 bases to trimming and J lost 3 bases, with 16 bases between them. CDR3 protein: CASSLAGLGDTEAFF. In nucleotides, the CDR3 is TGCGCCAGCAGCCTCGCAGGGTTAGGGGACACTGAAGCTTTCTTT.

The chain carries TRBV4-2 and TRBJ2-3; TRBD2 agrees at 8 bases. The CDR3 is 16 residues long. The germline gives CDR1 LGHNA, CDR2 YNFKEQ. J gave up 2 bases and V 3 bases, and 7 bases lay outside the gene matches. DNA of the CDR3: TGTGCCAGCAGCCAGGCTAGCGGGCCGTACACAGATACGCAGTATTTT. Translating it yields CASSQASGPYTDTQYF.

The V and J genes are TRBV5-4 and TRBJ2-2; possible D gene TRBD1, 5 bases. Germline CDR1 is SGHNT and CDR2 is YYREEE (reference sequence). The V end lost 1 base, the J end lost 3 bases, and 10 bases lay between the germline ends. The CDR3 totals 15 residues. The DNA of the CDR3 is TGTGCCAGCAGCTTGCCAGGGATCTACACCGGGGAGCTGTTTTTT. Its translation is CASSLPGIYTGELFF.

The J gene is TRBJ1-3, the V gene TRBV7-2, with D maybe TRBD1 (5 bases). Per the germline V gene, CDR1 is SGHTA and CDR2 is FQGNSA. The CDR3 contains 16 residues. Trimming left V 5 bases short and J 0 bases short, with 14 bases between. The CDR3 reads CASSLRQPFSGNTIYF. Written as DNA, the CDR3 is TGTGCCAGCAGCCTCAGACAGCCTTTCTCTGGAAACACCATATATTTT.

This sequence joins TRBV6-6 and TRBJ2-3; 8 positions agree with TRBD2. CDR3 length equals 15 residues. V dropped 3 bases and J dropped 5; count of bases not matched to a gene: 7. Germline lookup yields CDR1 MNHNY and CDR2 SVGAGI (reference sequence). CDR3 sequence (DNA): TGTGCCAGCAGTTATTATCGGGGGGGCGGAGATACGCAGTATTTT. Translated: CASSYYRGGGDTQYF.

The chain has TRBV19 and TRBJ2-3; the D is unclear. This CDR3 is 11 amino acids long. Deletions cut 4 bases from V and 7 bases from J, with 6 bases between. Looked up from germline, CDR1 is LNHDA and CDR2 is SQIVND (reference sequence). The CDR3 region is CASSSVNTQYF. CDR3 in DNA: TGTGCCAGTAGTAGTGTCAATACGCAGTATTTT. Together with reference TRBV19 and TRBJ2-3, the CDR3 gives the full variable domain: DGGITQSPKYLFRKEGQNVTLSCEQNLNHDAMYWYRQDPGQGLRLIYYSQIVNDFQKGDIAEGYSVSREKKESFPLTVTSAQKNPTAFYLCASSSVNTQYFGPGTRLTVL.

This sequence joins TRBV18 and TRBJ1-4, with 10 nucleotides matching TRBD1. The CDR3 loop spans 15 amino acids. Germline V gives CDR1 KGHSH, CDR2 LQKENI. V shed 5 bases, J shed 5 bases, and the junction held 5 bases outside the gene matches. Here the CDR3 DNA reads TGTGCCAGCTCAAGGGACAGGGGATCGAATGAAAAACTGTTTTTT. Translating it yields CASSRDRGSNEKLFF. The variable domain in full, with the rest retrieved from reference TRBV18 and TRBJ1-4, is NAGVMQNPRHLVRRRGQEARLRCSPMKGHSHVYWYRQLPEEGLKFMVYLQKENIIDESGMPKERFSAEFPKEGPSILRIQQVVRGDSAAYFCASSRDRGSNEKLFFGSGTQLSVL.

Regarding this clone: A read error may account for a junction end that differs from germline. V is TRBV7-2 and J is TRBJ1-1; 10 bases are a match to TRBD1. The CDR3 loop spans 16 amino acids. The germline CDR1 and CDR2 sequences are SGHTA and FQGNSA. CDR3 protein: CASSTTPGQGISEAFF. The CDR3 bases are TGTGCCAGCAGCACTACCCCGGGACAGGGGATATCTGAGGCTTTCTTT. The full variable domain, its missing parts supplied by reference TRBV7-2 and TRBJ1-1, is GAGVSQSPSNKVTEKGKDVELRCDPISGHTALYWYRQSLGQGLEFLIYFQGNSAPDKSGLPSDRFSAERTGGSVSTLTIQRTQQEDSAVYLCASSTTPGQGISEAFFGQGTRLTVV.

The CDR3 loop is CASSMPSGQGHNEQFF. DNA of the CDR3: TGTGCCAGCTCAATGCCTTCGGGACAGGGCCACAATGAGCAGTTCTTC. This chain connects TRBV18 to TRBJ2-1, with TRBD1 matching over 9 bases. Germline assignment: CDR1 KGHSH and CDR2 LQKENI. The CDR3 has 16 amino acids. V was pared by 5 bases and J by 5 bases, with 10 bases of the junction left unmatched.

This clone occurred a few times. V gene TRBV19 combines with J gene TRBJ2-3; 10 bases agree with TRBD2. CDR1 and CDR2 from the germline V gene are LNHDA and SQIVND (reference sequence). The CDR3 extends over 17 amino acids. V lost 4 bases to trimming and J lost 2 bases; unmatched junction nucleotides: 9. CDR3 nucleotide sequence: TGTGCCAGTAGTAAGGGTAGGACTAGCGGATCCACAGATACGCAGTATTTT. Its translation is CASSKGRTSGSTDTQYF.

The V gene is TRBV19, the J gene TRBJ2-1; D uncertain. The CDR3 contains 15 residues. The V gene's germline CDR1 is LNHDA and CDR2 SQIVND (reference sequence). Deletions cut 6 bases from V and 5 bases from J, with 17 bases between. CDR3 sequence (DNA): TGTGCCAGTAGCAAAATCACCCGGGTAAACAATGAGCAGTTCTTC. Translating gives CASSKITRVNNEQFF. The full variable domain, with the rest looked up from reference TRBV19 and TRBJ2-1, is DGGITQSPKYLFRKEGQNVTLSCEQNLNHDAMYWYRQDPGQGLRLIYYSQIVNDFQKGDIAEGYSVSREKKESFPLTVTSAQKNPTAFYLCASSKITRVNNEQFFGPGTRLTVL.

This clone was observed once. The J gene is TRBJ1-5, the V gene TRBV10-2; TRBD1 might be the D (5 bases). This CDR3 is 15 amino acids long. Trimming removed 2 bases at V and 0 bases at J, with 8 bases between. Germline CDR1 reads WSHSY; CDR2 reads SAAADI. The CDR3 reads CASSEAGSSNQPQHF. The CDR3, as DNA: TGCGCCAGCAGTGAGGCAGGGTCTAGCAATCAGCCCCAGCATTTT.

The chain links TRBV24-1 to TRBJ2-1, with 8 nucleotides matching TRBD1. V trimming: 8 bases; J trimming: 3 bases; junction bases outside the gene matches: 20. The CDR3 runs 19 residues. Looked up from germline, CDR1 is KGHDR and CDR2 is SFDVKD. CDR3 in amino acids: CATTTNRDRRISSYNEQFF. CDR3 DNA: TGTGCCACCACCACAAACCGGGACAGGAGAATATCTAGCTACAATGAGCAGTTCTTC.

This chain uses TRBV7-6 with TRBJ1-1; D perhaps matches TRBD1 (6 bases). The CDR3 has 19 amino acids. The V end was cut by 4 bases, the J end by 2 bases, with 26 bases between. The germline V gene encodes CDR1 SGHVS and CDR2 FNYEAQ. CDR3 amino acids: CASSSIMLRGVHPNTEAFF. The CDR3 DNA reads TGTGCCAGCAGCTCAATTATGCTCAGGGGAGTCCATCCTAACACTGAAGCTTTCTTT.

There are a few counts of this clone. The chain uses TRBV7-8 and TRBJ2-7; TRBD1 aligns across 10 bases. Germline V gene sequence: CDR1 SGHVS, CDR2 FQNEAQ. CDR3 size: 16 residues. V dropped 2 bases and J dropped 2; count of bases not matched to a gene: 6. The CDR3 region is CASSLPGQGIPYEQYF. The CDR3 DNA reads TGTGCCAGCAGCTTACCGGGACAGGGGATTCCCTACGAGCAGTACTTC. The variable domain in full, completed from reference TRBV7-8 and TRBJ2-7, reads GAGVSQSPRYKVAKRGQDVALRCDPISGHVSLFWYQQALGQGPEFLTYFQNEAQLDKSGLPSDRFFAERPEGSVSTLKIQRTQQEDSAVYLCASSLPGQGIPYEQYFGPGTRLTVT.

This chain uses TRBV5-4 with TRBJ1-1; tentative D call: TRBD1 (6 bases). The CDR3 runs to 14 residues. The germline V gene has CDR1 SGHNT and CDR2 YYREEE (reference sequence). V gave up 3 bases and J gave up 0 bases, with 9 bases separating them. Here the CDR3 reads CASSSAGVNTEAFF. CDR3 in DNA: TGTGCCAGCAGCTCGGCAGGGGTGAACACTGAAGCTTTCTTT.

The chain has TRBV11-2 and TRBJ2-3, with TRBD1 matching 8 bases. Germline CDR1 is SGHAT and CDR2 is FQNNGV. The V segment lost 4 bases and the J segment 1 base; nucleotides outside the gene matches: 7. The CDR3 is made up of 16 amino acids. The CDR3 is CASSSLKGQGTDTQYF. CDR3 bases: TGTGCCAGCAGCTCCCTCAAGGGACAGGGCACAGATACGCAGTATTTT. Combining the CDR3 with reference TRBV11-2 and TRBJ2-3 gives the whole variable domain EAGVAQSPRYKIIEKRQSVAFWCNPISGHATLYWYQQILGQGPKLLIQFQNNGVVDDSQLPKDRFSAERLKGVDSTLKIQPAKLEDSAVYLCASSSLKGQGTDTQYFGPGTRLTVL.